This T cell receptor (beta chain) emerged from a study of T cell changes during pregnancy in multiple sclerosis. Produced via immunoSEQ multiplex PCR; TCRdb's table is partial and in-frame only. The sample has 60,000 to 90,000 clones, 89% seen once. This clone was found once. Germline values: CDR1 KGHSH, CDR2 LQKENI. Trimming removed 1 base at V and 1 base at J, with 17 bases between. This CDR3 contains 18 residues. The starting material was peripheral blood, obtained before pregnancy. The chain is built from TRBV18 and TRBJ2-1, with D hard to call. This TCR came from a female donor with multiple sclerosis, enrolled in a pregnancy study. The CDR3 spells CASSPLPSNIASYNEQFF. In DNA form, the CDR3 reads TGTGCCAGCTCACCACTTCCTTCTAACATAGCTTCCTACAATGAGCAGTTCTTC.